One sample yielded the 8 T cell receptor beta chains listed below, sequenced in a study of CD8+CD57+ T cells in acquired aplastic anemia. TCR beta VDJ combinations and CDR3 sequences were profiled from genomic DNA. Via MiXCR, TCRdb re-called the reads, giving one row per CDR3 protein. The repertoire holds 150,000 or so distinct CDR3 sequences, with roughly 50% as singletons. Patients chosen for sequencing had shown CD8+CD57+ cell expansion by flow cytometry. Material for sequencing was sorted CD4+, CD8+, or CD8+CD57+ T cells (not recorded which) from PBMCs. Receptors originate from a human donor with aplastic anemia.

The rearrangement joins TRBV7-3 to TRBJ2-5; no firm D call. CDR3 size: 13 residues. V shed 5 bases and J shed 4 bases, with 11 bases lying between them. CDR1 and CDR2 from the germline V gene are SGHTA and FQGTGA. CDR3 amino acids: CASSIWTAETQYF. The DNA of the CDR3 is TGTGCCAGCAGCATCTGGACCGCAGAGACCCAGTACTTC. The variable domain in full, completed from reference TRBV7-3 and TRBJ2-5, reads GAGVSQTPSNKVTEKGKYVELRCDPISGHTALYWYRQSLGQGPEFLIYFQGTGAADDSGLPNDRFFAVRPEGSVSTLKIQRTERGDSAVYLCASSIWTAETQYFGPGTRLLVL.

This clonotype was counted at least ten times. This sequence joins TRBV3-1 and TRBJ2-7, with unresolved D. V was pared by 5 bases and J by 5 bases, with 10 bases between. CDR1 is LGHDT, CDR2 YNNKEL, per germline (reference sequence). The CDR3 is 12 residues long. CDR3 bases: TGTGCCAGCAGCAGGGTTTCGAACGAGCAGTACTTC. Translating it yields CASSRVSNEQYF.

This clonotype has a count of ten or more. The chain joins TRBV15 to TRBJ2-1; 13 nucleotides agree with TRBD2. With 1 base clipped from V and 14 bases from J, the junction kept 8 bases outside the gene matches. The CDR3 length is 15 residues. Germline CDR1 and CDR2: LNHNV and YYDKDF (reference sequence). The CDR3 spells CATSRAPGLAGSKFF. For the CDR3, the DNA is TGTGCCACCAGCAGAGCTCCGGGACTAGCGGGAAGTAAGTTCTTC.

This clonotype was picked up many times. This chain joins TRBV12-3 or TRBV12-4 and TRBJ2-1; D perhaps matches TRBD1 (6 bases). The CDR3 sequence is 15 residues long. V lost 4 bases, J lost 6 bases, and 16 bases lay in between. This chain's CDR3 is CASSSPLGTLNEQFF. The CDR3 DNA sequence: TGTGCCAGCAGTTCCCCCCTCGGGACACTCAATGAGCAGTTCTTC.

The J gene is TRBJ1-2, the V gene TRBV20-1; perhaps TRBD1 as D (5 bases). V lost 1 base and J 2 bases, leaving 11 bases between the germline ends. The CDR3 has 14 residues. Germline-derived CDR1 and CDR2 are DFQATT and SNEGSKA (reference sequence). The CDR3 reads CSARAQGGNYGYTF. The CDR3 DNA reads TGCAGTGCTAGAGCCCAGGGTGGGAACTATGGCTACACCTTC.

This clonotype was seen a handful of times. The rearrangement links TRBV4-1 to TRBJ2-3; 14 nucleotides align to TRBD2. CDR3 length: 19 residues. Per the germline V gene, CDR1 is MGHRA and CDR2 is YSYEKL. With 2 bases clipped from V and 4 bases from J, the junction kept 11 bases outside the gene matches. In nucleotides, the CDR3 is TGCGCCAGCAGCCAAAGGGTTGGGACTAGCGGGGGACACGCAGATACGCAGTATTTT. Translation: CASSQRVGTSGGHADTQYF.

At least ten counts were recorded for this clonotype. The junction shows a germline mismatch at one end, possibly a read error. The rearrangement joins TRBV7-7 to TRBJ2-5; the D call may be TRBD1 or TRBD2 (5 bases each). The germline V gene encodes CDR1 SSHAT and CDR2 FNYEAQ (reference sequence). The CDR3 runs 14 residues. The CDR3 protein is CASSSGGSEETQYF. In nucleotides, the CDR3 is TGTGCTAGCAGCAGTGGGGGTTCGGAAGAGACCCAGTACTTC.

There are a few counts of this clonotype. The rearrangement links TRBV4-2 to TRBJ2-2, with TRBD1 identical over 11 bases. Trimming at V came to 4 bases and at J to 6 bases, leaving 7 bases not matched to a gene. There are 16 residues in the CDR3. Looked up from germline, CDR1 is LGHNA and CDR2 is YNFKEQ. This CDR3 is CASSPRGTGGPGELFF. CDR3 in DNA: TGTGCCAGCAGCCCGCGGGGGACAGGGGGTCCCGGGGAGCTGTTTTTT.